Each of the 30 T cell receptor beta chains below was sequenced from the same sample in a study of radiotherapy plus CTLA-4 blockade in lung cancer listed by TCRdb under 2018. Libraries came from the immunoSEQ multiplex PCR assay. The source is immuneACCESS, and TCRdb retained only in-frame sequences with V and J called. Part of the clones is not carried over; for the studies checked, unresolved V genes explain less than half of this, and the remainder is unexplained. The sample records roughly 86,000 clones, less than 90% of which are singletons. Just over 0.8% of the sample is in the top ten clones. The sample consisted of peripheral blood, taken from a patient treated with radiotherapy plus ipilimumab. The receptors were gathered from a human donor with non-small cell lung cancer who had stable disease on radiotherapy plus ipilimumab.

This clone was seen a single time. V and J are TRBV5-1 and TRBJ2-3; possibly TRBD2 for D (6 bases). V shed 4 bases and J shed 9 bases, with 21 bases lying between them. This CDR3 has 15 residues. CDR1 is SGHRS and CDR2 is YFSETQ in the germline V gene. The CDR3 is CASSPAGGGGETQYF. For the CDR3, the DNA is TGCGCCAGCAGCCCTGCCGGGGGAGGAGGGGAGACGCAGTATTTT.

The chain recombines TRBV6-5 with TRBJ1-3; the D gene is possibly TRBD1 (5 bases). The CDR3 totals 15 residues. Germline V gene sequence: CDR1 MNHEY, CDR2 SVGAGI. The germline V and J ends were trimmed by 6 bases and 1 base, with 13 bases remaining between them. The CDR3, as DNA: TGTGCCAGCAGGGGCCCGGGGACTTCTGGAAACACCATATATTTT. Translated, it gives CASRGPGTSGNTIYF.

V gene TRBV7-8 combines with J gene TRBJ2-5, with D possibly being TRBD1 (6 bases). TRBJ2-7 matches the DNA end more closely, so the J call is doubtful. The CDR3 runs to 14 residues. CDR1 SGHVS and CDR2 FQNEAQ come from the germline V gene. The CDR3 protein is CASSLKGDSYEQYF. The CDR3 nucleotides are TGTGCCAGCAGCTTAAAGGGGGACTCCTACGAGCAGTACTTC.

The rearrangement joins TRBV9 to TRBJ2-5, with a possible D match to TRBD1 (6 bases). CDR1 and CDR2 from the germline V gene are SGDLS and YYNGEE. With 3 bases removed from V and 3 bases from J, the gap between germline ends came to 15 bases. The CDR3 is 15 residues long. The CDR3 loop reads CASSGGLGAEETQYF. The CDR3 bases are TGTGCCAGCAGCGGAGGACTGGGGGCTGAAGAGACCCAGTACTTC. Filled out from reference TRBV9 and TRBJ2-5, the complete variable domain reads DSGVTQTPKHLITATGQRVTLRCSPRSGDLSVYWYQQSLDQGLQFLIQYYNGEERAKGNILERFSAQQFPDLHSELNLSSLELGDSALYFCASSGGLGAEETQYFGPGTRLLVL.

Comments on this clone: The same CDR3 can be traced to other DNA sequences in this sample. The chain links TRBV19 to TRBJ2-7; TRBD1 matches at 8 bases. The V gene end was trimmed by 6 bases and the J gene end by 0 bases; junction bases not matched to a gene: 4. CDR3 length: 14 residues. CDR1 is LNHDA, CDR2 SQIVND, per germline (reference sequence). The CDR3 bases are TGTGCCAGTAGCCCGGGACAGGTCTCCTACGAGCAGTACTTC. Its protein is CASSPGQVSYEQYF.

The CDR3 coding sequence is TGTGCCAGCAGCTTAGATAGGCGGGGGCAGTACTTC. Its translation is CASSLDRRGQYF. V gene TRBV11-2 combines with J gene TRBJ2-7, with D possibly matching TRBD2 (6 bases). Trimming removed 0 bases at V and 9 bases at J, with 9 bases between. Germline V gene data show CDR1 as SGHAT and CDR2 as FQNNGV. The CDR3 extends over 12 amino acids.

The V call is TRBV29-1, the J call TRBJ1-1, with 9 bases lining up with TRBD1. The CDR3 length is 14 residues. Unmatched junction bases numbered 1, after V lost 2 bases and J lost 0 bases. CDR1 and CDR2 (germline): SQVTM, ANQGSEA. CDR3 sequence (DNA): TGCAGCGTTGAATGGGACAGGGTGAACACTGAAGCTTTCTTT. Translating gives CSVEWDRVNTEAFF.

CDR3 loop: CASSRTPSGRNQETQYF. The CDR3 coding sequence is TGTGCCAGCAGCAGAACGCCTAGCGGGAGGAACCAAGAGACCCAGTACTTC. The chain employs TRBV5-4 and TRBJ2-5; 11 bases fit TRBD2. The germline gives CDR1 SGHNT, CDR2 YYREEE (reference sequence). This CDR3 spans 17 amino acids. V gave up 4 bases and J gave up 0 bases; unmatched junction bases: 8.

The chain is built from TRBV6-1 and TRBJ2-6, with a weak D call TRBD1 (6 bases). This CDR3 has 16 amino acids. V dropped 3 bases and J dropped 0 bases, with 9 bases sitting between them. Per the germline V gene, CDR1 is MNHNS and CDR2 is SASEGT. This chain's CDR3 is CASSDRGSSGANVLTF. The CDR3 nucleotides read TGTGCCAGCAGTGACAGGGGCTCCTCTGGGGCCAACGTCCTGACTTTC.

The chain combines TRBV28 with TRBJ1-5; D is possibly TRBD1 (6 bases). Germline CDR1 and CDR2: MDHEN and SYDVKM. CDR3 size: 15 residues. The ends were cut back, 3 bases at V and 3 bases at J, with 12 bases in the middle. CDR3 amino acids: CASSFRDTPNQPQHF. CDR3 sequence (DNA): TGTGCCAGCAGTTTTAGGGACACCCCCAATCAGCCCCAGCATTTT.

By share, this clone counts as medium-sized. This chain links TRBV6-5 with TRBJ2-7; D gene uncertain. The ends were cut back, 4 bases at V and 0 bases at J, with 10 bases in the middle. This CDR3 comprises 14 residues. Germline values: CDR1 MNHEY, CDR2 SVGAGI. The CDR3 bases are TGTGCCAGCAGTTTCCAGCCGGCCTCCTACGAGCAGTACTTC. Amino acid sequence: CASSFQPASYEQYF.

This CDR3 is CASSVFSASGNTIYF. The CDR3 DNA is TGTGCCAGCAGTGTTTTTTCCGCTTCTGGAAACACCATATATTTT. This chain connects TRBV2 to TRBJ1-3; no firm D call. The germline gives CDR1 SNHLY, CDR2 FYNNEI. The CDR3 covers 15 residues. V was shortened by 4 bases and J by 1 base, with 11 bases between the two germline ends.

The CDR3 spells CASNQLAGGYNEQFF. CDR3 sequence (DNA): TGTGCCAGCAACCAACTAGCGGGGGGCTACAATGAGCAGTTCTTC. This sequence joins TRBV9 and TRBJ2-1, with 12 bases identical to TRBD2. Germline values: CDR1 SGDLS, CDR2 YYNGEE. The CDR3 has 15 amino acids. V gave up 6 bases and J gave up 3 bases; unmatched junction bases: 4.

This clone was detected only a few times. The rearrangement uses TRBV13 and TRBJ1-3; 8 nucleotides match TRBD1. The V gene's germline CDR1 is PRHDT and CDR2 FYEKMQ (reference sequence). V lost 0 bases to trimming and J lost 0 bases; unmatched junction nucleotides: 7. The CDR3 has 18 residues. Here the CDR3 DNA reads TGTGCCAGCAGCTTAGGACCCGGACAGGGCCGCTCTGGAAACACCATATATTTT. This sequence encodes CASSLGPGQGRSGNTIYF.

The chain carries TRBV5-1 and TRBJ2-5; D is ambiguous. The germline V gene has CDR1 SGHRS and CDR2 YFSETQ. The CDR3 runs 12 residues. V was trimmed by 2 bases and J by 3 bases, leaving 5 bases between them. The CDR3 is CASSLEEETQYF. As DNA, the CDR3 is TGCGCCAGCAGCTTAGAAGAAGAGACCCAGTACTTC.

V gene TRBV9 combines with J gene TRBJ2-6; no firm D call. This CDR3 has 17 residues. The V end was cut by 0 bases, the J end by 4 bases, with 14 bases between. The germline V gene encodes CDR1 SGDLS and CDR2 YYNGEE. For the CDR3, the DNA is TGTGCCAGCAGCGTAGATCCGGCTCCCTTCGGGGCCAACGTCCTGACTTTC. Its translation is CASSVDPAPFGANVLTF.

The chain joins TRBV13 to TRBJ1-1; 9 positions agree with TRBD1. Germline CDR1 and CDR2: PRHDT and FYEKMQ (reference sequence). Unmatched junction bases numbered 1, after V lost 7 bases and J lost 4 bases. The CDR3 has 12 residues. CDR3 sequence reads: CASNRGPTEAFF. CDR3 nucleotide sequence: TGTGCCAGCAACAGGGGGCCCACTGAAGCTTTCTTT.

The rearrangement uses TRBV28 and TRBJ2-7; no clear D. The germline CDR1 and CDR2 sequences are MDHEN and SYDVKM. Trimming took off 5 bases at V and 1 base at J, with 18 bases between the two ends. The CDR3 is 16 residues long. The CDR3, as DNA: TGTGCCAGCAGTCCCTCCCAGGCTCAACATTCCTACGAGCAGTACTTC. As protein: CASSPSQAQHSYEQYF. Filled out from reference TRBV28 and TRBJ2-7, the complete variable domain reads DVKVTQSSRYLVKRTGEKVFLECVQDMDHENMFWYRQDPGLGLRLIYFSYDVKMKEKGDIPEGYSVSREKKERFSLILESASTNQTSMYLCASSPSQAQHSYEQYFGPGTRLTVT.

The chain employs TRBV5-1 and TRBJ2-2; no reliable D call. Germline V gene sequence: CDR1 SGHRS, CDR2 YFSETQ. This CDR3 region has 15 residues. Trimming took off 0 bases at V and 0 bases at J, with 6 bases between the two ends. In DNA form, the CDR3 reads TGCGCCAGCAGCTTGGGGGTCCCGAACACCGGGGAGCTGTTTTTT. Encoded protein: CASSLGVPNTGELFF. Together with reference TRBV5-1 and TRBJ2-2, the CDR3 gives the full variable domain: KAGVTQTPRYLIKTRGQQVTLSCSPISGHRSVSWYQQTPGQGLQFLFEYFSETQRNKGNFPGRFSGRQFSNSRSEMNVSTLELGDSALYLCASSLGVPNTGELFFGEGSRLTVL.

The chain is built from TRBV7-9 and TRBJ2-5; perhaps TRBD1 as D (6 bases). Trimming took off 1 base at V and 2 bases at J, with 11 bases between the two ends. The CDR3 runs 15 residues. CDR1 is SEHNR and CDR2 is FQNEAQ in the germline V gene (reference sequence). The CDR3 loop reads CASSLVRGMQETQYF. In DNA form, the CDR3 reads TGTGCCAGCAGCTTAGTTAGGGGGATGCAAGAGACCCAGTACTTC.

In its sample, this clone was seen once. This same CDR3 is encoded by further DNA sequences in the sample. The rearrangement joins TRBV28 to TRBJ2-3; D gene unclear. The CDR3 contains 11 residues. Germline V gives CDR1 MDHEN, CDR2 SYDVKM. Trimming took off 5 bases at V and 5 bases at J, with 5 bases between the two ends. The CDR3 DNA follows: TGTGCCAGCAGTGGACGAGATACGCAGTATTTT. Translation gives CASSGRDTQYF. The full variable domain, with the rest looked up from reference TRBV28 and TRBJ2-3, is DVKVTQSSRYLVKRTGEKVFLECVQDMDHENMFWYRQDPGLGLRLIYFSYDVKMKEKGDIPEGYSVSREKKERFSLILESASTNQTSMYLCASSGRDTQYFGPGTRLTVL.

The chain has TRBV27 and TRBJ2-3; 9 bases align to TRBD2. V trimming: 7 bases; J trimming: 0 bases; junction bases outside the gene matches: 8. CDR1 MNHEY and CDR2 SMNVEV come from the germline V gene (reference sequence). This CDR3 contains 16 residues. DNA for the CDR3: TGTGCCAGCACCCTCCTTAGCGGGGGTAGCACAGATACGCAGTATTTT. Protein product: CASTLLSGGSTDTQYF.

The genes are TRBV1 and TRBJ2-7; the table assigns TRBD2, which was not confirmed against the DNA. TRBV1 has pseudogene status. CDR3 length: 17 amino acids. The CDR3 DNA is TGCACCAGCAGCCAAGGTCTGGAGGGAAGGGAACCCGACGAGCAGTACTTC. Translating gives CTSSQGLEGREPDEQYF.

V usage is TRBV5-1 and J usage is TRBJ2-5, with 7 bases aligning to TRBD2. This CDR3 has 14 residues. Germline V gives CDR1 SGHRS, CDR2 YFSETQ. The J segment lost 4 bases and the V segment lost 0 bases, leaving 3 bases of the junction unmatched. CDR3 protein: CASSLGSGGETQYF. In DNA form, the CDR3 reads TGCGCCAGCAGCTTGGGATCGGGGGGAGAGACCCAGTACTTC.

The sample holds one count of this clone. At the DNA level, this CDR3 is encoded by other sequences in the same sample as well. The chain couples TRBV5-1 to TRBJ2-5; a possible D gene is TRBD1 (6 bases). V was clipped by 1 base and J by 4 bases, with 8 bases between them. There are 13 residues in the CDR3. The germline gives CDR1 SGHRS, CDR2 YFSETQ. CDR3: CASSLWGRETQYF. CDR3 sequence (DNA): TGCGCCAGCAGCTTGTGGGGGCGAGAGACCCAGTACTTC.

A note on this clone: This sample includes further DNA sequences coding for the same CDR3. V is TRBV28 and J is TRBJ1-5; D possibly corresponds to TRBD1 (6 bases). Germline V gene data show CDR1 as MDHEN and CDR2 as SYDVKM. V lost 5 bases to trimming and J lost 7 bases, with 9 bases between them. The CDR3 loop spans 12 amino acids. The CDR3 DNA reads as TGTGCCAGCAGTGAGGGGGTGCAGCCCCAGCATTTT. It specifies CASSEGVQPQHF.

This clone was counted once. This chain's CDR3 is CASSPPVPGDSIQYF. As DNA, the CDR3 is TGTGCCAGCTCACCACCAGTGCCCGGGGACAGCATTCAGTACTTC. The rearrangement uses TRBV18 and TRBJ2-4; 7 positions agree with TRBD1. Losses at the gene ends were 0 bases for V and 9 bases for J; bases not matched to a gene: 8. The CDR3 is made up of 15 amino acids. Germline assignment: CDR1 KGHSH and CDR2 LQKENI.

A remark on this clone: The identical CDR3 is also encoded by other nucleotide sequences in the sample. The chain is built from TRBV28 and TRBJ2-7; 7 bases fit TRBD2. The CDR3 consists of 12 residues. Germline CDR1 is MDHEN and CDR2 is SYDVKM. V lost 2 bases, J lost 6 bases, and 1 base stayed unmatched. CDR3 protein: CASSLPGGEQYF. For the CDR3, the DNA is TGTGCCAGCAGTTTACCGGGAGGCGAGCAGTACTTC.

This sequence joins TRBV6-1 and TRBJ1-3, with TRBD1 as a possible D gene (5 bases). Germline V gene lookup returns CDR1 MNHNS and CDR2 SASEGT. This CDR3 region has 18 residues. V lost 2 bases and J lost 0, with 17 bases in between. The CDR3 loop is CASSEWAQGVASGNTIYF. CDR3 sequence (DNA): TGTGCCAGCAGTGAATGGGCTCAGGGAGTCGCCTCTGGAAACACCATATATTTT.

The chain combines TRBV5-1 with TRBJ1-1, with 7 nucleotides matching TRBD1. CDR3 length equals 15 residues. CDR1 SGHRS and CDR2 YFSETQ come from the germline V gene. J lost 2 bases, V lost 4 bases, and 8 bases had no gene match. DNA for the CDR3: TGCGCCAGCAGCAAAACCGGGACAGTTAACACTGAAGCTTTCTTT. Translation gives CASSKTGTVNTEAFF.